A selection of T cell receptor beta chains follows, all from one sample in a study of identical twins. TCRdb analysed the 5' RACE reads with MiXCR anew, one entry per CDR3 protein. The sample shows approximately 620,000 distinct CDR3 sequences, more than 6.5% of them seen only once. The data also belong to a second study, concerning yellow fever vaccine responses in identical twins.

Sequenced sample: PBMCs. These receptors were obtained from a woman younger than 35 in good health. Each CDR3 is given with its conserved first and last residue. D genes are given only for firm matches. Part of the rows lack a size; the others show once, few, many or a class for expanded clones.

>TRBV7-2|.|many|TRBJ2-5
CASSSDRGTQYF
TGTGCCAGCAGTTCCGATCGGGGGACCCAGTACTTC
>TRBV5-1|TRBD1|many|TRBJ2-1
CASSLEGQGYNEQFF
TGCGCCAGCAGCTTGGAGGGACAGGGTTACAATGAGCAGTTCTTC
>TRBV6-6|.|few|TRBJ1-1
CASSYSGRNEAFF
TGTGCCAGCAGTTACTCGGGCCGGAATGAAGCTTTCTTT
>TRBV4-1|TRBD2|.|TRBJ2-7
CASSQGGGGRSYEQYF
TGCGCCAGCAGCCAAGGGGGTGGCGGGAGGTCCTACGAGCAGTACTTC
>TRBV10-3|.|many|TRBJ2-5
CAIRGAEETQYF
TGTGCCATCAGGGGGGCGGAGGAGACCCAGTACTTC
>TRBV12-3/TRBV12-4|.|many|TRBJ2-1
CASLGDSSYNEQFF
TGTGCCAGCCTCGGCGATAGCTCCTACAATGAGCAGTTCTTC
>TRBV24-1|.|.|TRBJ2-2
CATQIALSGELFF
TGTGCCACCCAAATAGCGCTTTCCGGGGAGCTGTTTTTT
>TRBV7-2|.|few|TRBJ2-7
CASGQGLSYEQYF
TGTGCCAGCGGGCAGGGCCTCTCCTACGAGCAGTACTTC
>TRBV27|.|many|TRBJ2-7
CASSLSVLYEQYF
TGTGCCAGCAGTTTATCCGTTCTCTACGAGCAGTACTTC
>TRBV29-1|.|.|TRBJ1-1
CSVEEPNTEAFF
TGCAGCGTTGAGGAGCCGAACACTGAAGCTTTCTTT
>TRBV7-2|.|few|TRBJ2-7
CASSLESSTGEQYF
TGTGCCAGCAGCTTAGAGTCGTCGACCGGCGAGCAGTACTTC
>TRBV3-1|.|many|TRBJ2-7
CASSQSLGTYEQYF
TGTGCCAGCAGCCAATCTCTGGGTACCTACGAGCAGTACTTC
>TRBV10-1|TRBD2|few|TRBJ2-1
CASSTRKSGRDNEQFF
TGCGCCAGCAGCACCCGAAAAAGCGGGAGAGACAATGAGCAGTTCTTC
>TRBV6-1|TRBD1|few|TRBJ1-5
CASRGTGQGNQPQHF
TGTGCCAGCAGGGGGACAGGGCAGGGCAATCAGCCCCAGCATTTT
>TRBV24-1|TRBD1|few|TRBJ2-1
CATSARPGTGAYNEQFF
TGTGCCACCAGTGCCAGACCCGGGACAGGGGCCTACAATGAGCAGTTCTTC
>TRBV9|TRBD2|.|TRBJ2-2
CASSAGLAGGANSAGELFF
TGTGCCAGCAGCGCCGGACTAGCGGGGGGGGCCAACTCCGCCGGGGAGCTGTTTTTT
>TRBV3-1|.|few|TRBJ1-3
CASSQDVIRSGNTIYF
TGTGCCAGCAGCCAAGATGTTATTCGCTCTGGAAACACCATATATTTT
>TRBV7-2|.|many|TRBJ1-2
CASSSGDYGYTF
TGTGCCAGCAGCTCAGGGGACTATGGCTACACCTTC
>TRBV6-1|.|many|TRBJ1-6
CASTPGRRNSPLHF
TGTGCCAGCACCCCGGGGCGGAGGAATTCACCCCTCCACTTT
>TRBV6-4|.|.|TRBJ1-2
CASSSAPGLGGYTF
TGTGCCAGCAGTTCGGCTCCAGGACTCGGGGGCTACACCTTC
>TRBV7-2|TRBD1|many|TRBJ2-7
CASSMGQGWEQYF
TGTGCCAGCAGCATGGGACAGGGGTGGGAGCAGTACTTC
>TRBV29-1|TRBD2|few|TRBJ2-7
CSVTTSGNYEQYF
TGCAGCGTTACGACTAGCGGGAACTACGAGCAGTACTTC
>TRBV5-1|TRBD2|many|TRBJ2-2
CASSLVGLANTGELFF
TGCGCCAGCAGCTTGGTTGGACTAGCTAACACCGGGGAGCTGTTTTTT
>TRBV5-1|.|many|TRBJ2-2
CASSQGRITGELFF
TGCGCCAGCAGCCAGGGACGGATCACCGGGGAGCTGTTTTTT
>TRBV28|.|.|TRBJ2-1
CASSLGERLNNEQFF
TGTGCCAGCAGTTTAGGCGAGCGCCTAAACAATGAGCAGTTCTTC
>TRBV7-2|TRBD2|many|TRBJ2-7
CASSTGTSVYEQYF
TGTGCCAGCAGCACCGGGACTAGTGTATACGAGCAGTACTTC
>TRBV6-2/TRBV6-3|.|many|TRBJ2-2
CASSYRTGELFF
TGTGCCAGCAGTTACCGAACCGGGGAGCTGTTTTTT
>TRBV7-2|TRBD1|few|TRBJ2-3
CASSTADRGTDTQYF
TGTGCCAGCAGCACGGCCGACAGGGGAACAGATACGCAGTATTTT
>TRBV10-3|.|.|TRBJ2-3
CAISPIGYTDTQYF
TGTGCCATCAGTCCGATCGGTTACACAGATACGCAGTATTTT
>TRBV18|.|.|TRBJ2-1
CASSPWLADNEQFF
TGTGCCAGCTCACCATGGTTGGCAGACAATGAGCAGTTCTTC
>TRBV7-2|.|.|TRBJ2-1
CASSLVQGIQFF
TGTGCCAGCAGCTTAGTTCAGGGTATTCAGTTCTTC
>TRBV11-2|TRBD1|few|TRBJ2-1
CASSFPGQGDNEQFF
TGTGCCAGCAGCTTCCCGGGACAGGGAGACAATGAGCAGTTCTTC
>TRBV28|.|.|TRBJ2-1
CASSPMTSQGHSSAFEQFF
TGTGCCAGCAGCCCGATGACTAGTCAAGGGCATAGCTCGGCATTTGAGCAGTTCTTC
>TRBV28|TRBD2|few|TRBJ2-5
CASSLTLAGQETQYF
TGTGCCAGCAGCCTTACCCTAGCGGGGCAAGAGACCCAGTACTTC
>TRBV2|TRBD2|few|TRBJ2-6
CASSALAGVGSSGANVLTF
TGTGCCAGCAGTGCCTTGGCGGGAGTCGGAAGCTCTGGGGCCAACGTCCTGACTTTC
>TRBV11-2|.|.|TRBJ2-5
CASSSSLLAGETQYF
TGTGCCAGCAGCTCTTCGCTACTAGCCGGGGAGACCCAGTACTTC
>TRBV12-3/TRBV12-4|.|many|TRBJ1-5
CASTIGDQPQHF
TGTGCCAGCACTATCGGGGATCAGCCCCAGCATTTT
>TRBV12-3/TRBV12-4|.|.|TRBJ2-1
CASSPTTVGRNEQFF
TGTGCCAGCAGTCCTACTACCGTGGGGCGGAATGAGCAGTTCTTC
>TRBV28|.|.|TRBJ2-5
CASRLVDTGTQYF
TGTGCCAGCAGACTAGTTGACACGGGGACCCAGTACTTC
>TRBV20-1|.|.|TRBJ2-4
CFARDGRLAKNIQYF
TGCTTTGCTAGAGACGGCCGATTAGCCAAAAACATTCAGTACTTC
>TRBV7-2|TRBD2|few|TRBJ2-5
CASSLRFETLRLAGGKTQYF
TGTGCCAGCAGCTTACGCTTCGAGACTCTAAGACTAGCGGGCGGAAAGACCCAGTACTTC
>TRBV19|.|few|TRBJ2-7
CASSAATHSSYEQYF
TGTGCCAGTAGTGCAGCTACCCACAGCTCCTACGAGCAGTACTTC
>TRBV5-6|.|.|TRBJ2-1
CASSPPSIKFYNEQFF
TGTGCCAGCAGCCCACCGAGTATCAAATTTTACAATGAGCAGTTCTTC
>TRBV10-3|TRBD1|many|TRBJ1-2
CAISGTGNYGYTF
TGTGCCATCAGTGGGACAGGGAACTATGGCTACACCTTC
>TRBV14|.|many|TRBJ1-5
CASSQDPRGPQHF
TGTGCCAGCAGCCAAGACCCCAGGGGGCCCCAGCATTTT
>TRBV12-3/TRBV12-4|TRBD1|few|TRBJ1-5
CASSPHQGAGNQPQHF
TGTGCCAGCAGTCCTCATCAGGGGGCCGGCAATCAGCCCCAGCATTTT
>TRBV9|.|few|TRBJ2-3
CASSVTPDTQYF
TGTGCCAGCAGCGTAACCCCAGATACGCAGTATTTT
>TRBV3-1|.|few|TRBJ2-3
CASSQDSDFADTQYF
TGTGCCAGCAGCCAGGATTCGGACTTTGCAGATACGCAGTATTTT